The rows below give T cell receptor beta chains drawn from one sample of a study of cytomegalovirus exposure and HLA in healthy donors. This table comes from immunoSEQ multiplex PCR, and its TCRdb copy is limited to in-frame clones, with some not included. The sample has about 310,000 clones, roughly 87% seen once. The sample taken for sequencing was PBMCs. These receptors were collected from a man aged 30-40 years in good health and CMV-seronegative. The CDR3 runs from the conserved cysteine through the conserved F or W. Fields, in order: V gene, clone size, J gene, D gene, CDR3 protein, CDR3 DNA. D genes are given only for firm matches. Clone size is stated in some rows and not others, as once, few, many or a class when expanded.

>TRBV11-2|-|TRBJ2-7|-
CASSLEATGTYEQYF
TGTGCCAGCAGCTTAGAAGCGACAGGAACATACGAGCAGTACTTC
>TRBV4-1|-|TRBJ1-5|TRBD1
CASSKLLSTGAQPQHF
TGCGCCAGCAGCAAACTTCTCTCGACAGGGGCTCAGCCCCAGCATTTT
>TRBV12-5|-|TRBJ2-7|-
CASGLKGTGTYEQYF
TGTGCTAGTGGTTTGAAGGGTACAGGGACCTACGAGCAGTACTTC
>TRBV30|-|TRBJ1-5|-
CAWSDSQNNQPQHF
TGTGCCTGGAGTGACTCGCAAAACAATCAGCCCCAGCATTTT
>TRBV11-2|-|TRBJ1-1|-
CASSGWGAEAFF
TGTGCCAGCAGCGGGTGGGGGGCTGAAGCTTTCTTT
>TRBV19|-|TRBJ1-5|TRBD1
CASSQGAYSNQPQHF
TGTGCCAGTAGTCAGGGGGCGTATAGCAATCAGCCCCAGCATTTT
>TRBV6-1|-|TRBJ2-7|TRBD1
CASSVLTGVRYEQYF
TGTGCCAGCAGTGTCCTAACAGGGGTTCGCTACGAGCAGTACTTC
>TRBV9|-|TRBJ2-3|TRBD2
CASSVAGSGGLIDTQYF
TGTGCCAGCAGCGTAGCGGGTAGCGGGGGGTTAATAGATACGCAGTATTTT
>TRBV6-5|-|TRBJ2-5|TRBD1
CASTRTGDSQETQYF
TGTGCCAGCACGAGGACAGGGGATTCCCAAGAGACCCAGTACTTC
>TRBV2|-|TRBJ2-7|-
CASSDRPLEQYF
TGTGCCAGCAGTGACAGGCCCCTGGAGCAGTACTTC
>TRBV27|-|TRBJ2-1|TRBD2
CASSARVLAGVEEQFF
TGTGCCAGCAGCGCAAGGGTTCTAGCGGGAGTTGAGGAGCAGTTCTTC
>TRBV27|-|TRBJ1-5|-
CASSQGRNQPQHF
TGTGCCAGCAGCCAGGGTCGCAATCAGCCCCAGCATTTT
>TRBV25-1|-|TRBJ2-2|-
CASRDTGTGELFF
TGTGCCAGCAGAGACACAGGGACCGGGGAGCTGTTTTTT
>TRBV5-1|-|TRBJ1-2|-
CASSLALVGGNEGYGYTF
TGCGCCAGCAGCTTGGCTTTAGTTGGAGGGAACGAAGGCTATGGCTACACCTTC
>TRBV19|-|TRBJ1-5|-
CASSKVSYGDQPQHF
TGTGCCAGTAGTAAGGTTTCTTACGGGGATCAGCCCCAGCATTTT
>TRBV6-1|-|TRBJ2-1|TRBD1
CASSRPGTAYNEQFF
TGTGCCAGCAGTAGACCCGGGACAGCTTACAATGAGCAGTTCTTC
>TRBV10-1|-|TRBJ2-1|-
CASSESNGNEQFF
TGCGCCAGCAGTGAGTCGAACGGCAATGAGCAGTTCTTC
>TRBV5-1|-|TRBJ2-2|-
CASSLGGTNTGELFF
TGCGCCAGCAGCCTAGGCGGTACGAACACCGGGGAGCTGTTTTTT
>TRBV12-5|-|TRBJ2-5|-
CASGFGSGSQETQYF
TGTGCTAGTGGTTTTGGCTCAGGATCCCAAGAGACCCAGTACTTC
>TRBV2|-|TRBJ1-5|TRBD1
CASSVGQGAGQPQHF
TGTGCCAGCAGTGTGGGACAGGGGGCTGGTCAGCCCCAGCATTTT
>TRBV4-2|-|TRBJ2-3|TRBD1
CASSQDYRRDRDTDTQYF
TGTGCCAGCAGCCAAGATTATAGACGAGACAGGGACACAGATACGCAGTATTTT
>TRBV5-4|-|TRBJ1-2|-
CASSRQRANYGYTF
TGTGCCAGCAGCAGACAGAGAGCTAACTATGGCTACACCTTC
>TRBV14|many|TRBJ1-3|TRBD1
CASSQDNGQEPSGNTIYF
TGTGCCAGCAGCCAAGATAATGGACAGGAGCCTTCTGGAAACACCATATATTTT
>TRBV5-4|-|TRBJ2-2|-
CASSLDGGAGTGELFF
TGTGCCAGCAGCTTGGATGGAGGGGCAGGCACCGGGGAGCTGTTTTTT
>TRBV12-5|-|TRBJ2-3|TRBD2
CASDLGGDQRPDTQYF
TGTGCTAGTGACTTGGGAGGGGATCAACGCCCAGATACGCAGTATTTT
>TRBV10-3|-|TRBJ2-2|TRBD2
CAISETSGGAGGELFF
TGTGCCATCAGTGAGACTAGCGGGGGGGCCGGCGGGGAGCTGTTTTTT
>TRBV18|-|TRBJ1-1|-
CASSPAGNTEAFF
TGTGCCAGCTCACCAGCAGGGAACACTGAAGCTTTCTTT
>TRBV5-6|-|TRBJ2-3|-
CASSRRLDYLDTQYF
TGTGCCAGCAGCCGACGACTGGACTATCTTGATACGCAGTATTTT
>TRBV18|-|TRBJ1-2|TRBD1
CASSPQQGNYGYTF
TGTGCCAGCTCACCACAACAGGGGAACTATGGCTACACCTTC
>TRBV7-2|-|TRBJ2-5|TRBD2
CASSLMGRGTYQETQYF
TGTGCCAGCAGCTTAATGGGGCGGGGGACCTACCAAGAGACCCAGTACTTC
>TRBV7-9|-|TRBJ1-1|-
CASSSHGMEGTNTEAFF
TGTGCCAGCAGCTCCCATGGTATGGAGGGGACGAACACTGAAGCTTTCTTT
>TRBV25-1|-|TRBJ2-1|TRBD1
CVSQGANEQFF
TGTGTTTCACAGGGGGCGAATGAGCAGTTCTTC
>TRBV11-2|-|TRBJ2-1|-
CASIPSSGRNNEQFF
TGTGCCAGCATCCCGTCCAGCGGCCGGAACAATGAGCAGTTCTTC
>TRBV11-2|-|TRBJ2-3|-
CASSDKQPPDTQYF
TGTGCCAGCAGCGATAAACAACCCCCAGATACGCAGTATTTT
>TRBV19|-|TRBJ2-3|-
CASSTEFSGLGTDTQYF
TGTGCCAGTAGTACCGAATTTTCAGGGTTAGGCACAGATACGCAGTATTTT
>TRBV4-3|-|TRBJ2-7|-
CASSLNRESSYEQYF
TGCGCCAGCAGCCTAAACAGGGAAAGCTCCTACGAGCAGTACTTC
>TRBV10-3|-|TRBJ2-3|-
CAISAGDTQYF
TGTGCCATCAGTGCGGGAGATACGCAGTATTTT
>TRBV29-1|-|TRBJ1-1|TRBD1
CSVGTGAEAFF
TGCAGCGTTGGGACAGGCGCTGAAGCTTTCTTT
>TRBV29-1|-|TRBJ1-2|-
CSVGGGTYGYTF
TGCAGCGTTGGCGGGGGGACGTATGGCTACACCTTC
>TRBV10-3|-|TRBJ1-2|-
CAISEGPFGYTF
TGTGCCATCAGTGAGGGCCCGTTCGGCTACACCTTC
>TRBV28|-|TRBJ2-7|TRBD1
CASSTTPGQGIGEQYF
TGTGCCAGCAGTACTACCCCGGGACAGGGGATTGGCGAGCAGTACTTC
>TRBV7-2|-|TRBJ1-4|TRBD1
CASSTRTGWGEKLFF
TGTGCCAGCAGCACTCGGACAGGATGGGGTGAAAAACTGTTTTTT
>TRBV7-9|-|TRBJ2-7|TRBD1
CASSLVVAGQVTYEQYF
TGTGCCAGCAGCTTAGTGGTGGCGGGACAGGTAACATACGAGCAGTACTTC
>TRBV19|-|TRBJ1-1|-
CASGPGGNTEAFF
TGTGCCAGTGGGCCGGGGGGGAACACTGAAGCTTTCTTT
>TRBV30|-|TRBJ2-3|-
CAWLGRGGFISTDTQYF
TGTGCCTGGCTGGGGCGAGGAGGGTTTATCTCTACAGATACGCAGTATTTT
>TRBV16|-|TRBJ2-1|-
CASSPHNEQFF
TGTGCCAGCAGCCCTCACAATGAGCAGTTCTTC